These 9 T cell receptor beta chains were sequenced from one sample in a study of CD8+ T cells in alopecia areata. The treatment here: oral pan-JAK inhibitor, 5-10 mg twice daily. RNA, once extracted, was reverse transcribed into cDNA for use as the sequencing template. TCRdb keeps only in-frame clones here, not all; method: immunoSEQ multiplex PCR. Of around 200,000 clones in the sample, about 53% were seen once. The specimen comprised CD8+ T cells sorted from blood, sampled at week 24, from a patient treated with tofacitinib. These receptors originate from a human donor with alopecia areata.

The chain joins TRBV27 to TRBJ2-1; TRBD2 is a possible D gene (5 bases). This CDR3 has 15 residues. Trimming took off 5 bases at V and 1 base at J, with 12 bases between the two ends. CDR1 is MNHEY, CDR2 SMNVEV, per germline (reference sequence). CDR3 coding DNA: TGTGCCAGCAGTGCAATAGCGAGGTCCTACAATGAGCAGTTCTTC. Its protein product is CASSAIARSYNEQFF.

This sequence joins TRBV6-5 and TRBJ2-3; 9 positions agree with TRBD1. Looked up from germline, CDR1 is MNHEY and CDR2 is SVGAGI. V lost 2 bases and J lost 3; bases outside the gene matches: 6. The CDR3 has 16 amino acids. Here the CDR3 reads CASSYTPGQGTDTQYF. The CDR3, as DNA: TGTGCCAGCAGTTACACGCCGGGACAGGGTACAGATACGCAGTATTTT.

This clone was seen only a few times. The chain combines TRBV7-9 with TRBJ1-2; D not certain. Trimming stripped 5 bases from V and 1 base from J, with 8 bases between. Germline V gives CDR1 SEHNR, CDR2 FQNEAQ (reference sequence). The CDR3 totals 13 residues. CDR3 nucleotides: TGTGCCAGCAGCCCTGTGGGTAACTATGGCTACACCTTC. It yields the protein CASSPVGNYGYTF.

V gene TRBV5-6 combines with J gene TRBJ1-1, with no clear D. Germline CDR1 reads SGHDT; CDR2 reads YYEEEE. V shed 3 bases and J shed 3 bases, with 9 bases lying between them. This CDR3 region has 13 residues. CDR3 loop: CASSSGGDTEAFF. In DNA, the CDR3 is TGTGCCAGCAGCTCAGGTGGGGACACTGAAGCTTTCTTT.

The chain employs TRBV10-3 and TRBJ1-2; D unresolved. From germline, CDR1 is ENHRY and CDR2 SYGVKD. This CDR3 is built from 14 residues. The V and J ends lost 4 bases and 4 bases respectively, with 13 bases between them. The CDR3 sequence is CAISGDIESYGYTF. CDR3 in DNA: TGTGCCATCAGTGGTGACATCGAGAGCTATGGCTACACCTTC.

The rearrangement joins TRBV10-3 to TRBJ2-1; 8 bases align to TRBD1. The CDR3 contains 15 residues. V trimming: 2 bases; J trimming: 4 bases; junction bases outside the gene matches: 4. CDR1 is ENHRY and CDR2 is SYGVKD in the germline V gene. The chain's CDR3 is CAISEQGAPYNEQFF. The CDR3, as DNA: TGTGCCATCAGTGAGCAGGGGGCGCCTTACAATGAGCAGTTCTTC.

The chain's CDR3 is CASSVAGSYEQYF. For the CDR3, the DNA is TGTGCCAGCAGCGTAGCGGGGTCGTACGAGCAGTACTTC. The chain is built from TRBV9 and TRBJ2-7; possibly TRBD2 for D (5 bases). V lost 0 bases to trimming and J lost 4 bases, with 8 bases between them. Germline loops: CDR1 SGDLS, CDR2 YYNGEE. The CDR3 totals 13 residues. The variable domain in full, completed from reference TRBV9 and TRBJ2-7, reads DSGVTQTPKHLITATGQRVTLRCSPRSGDLSVYWYQQSLDQGLQFLIQYYNGEERAKGNILERFSAQQFPDLHSELNLSSLELGDSALYFCASSVAGSYEQYFGPGTRLTVT.

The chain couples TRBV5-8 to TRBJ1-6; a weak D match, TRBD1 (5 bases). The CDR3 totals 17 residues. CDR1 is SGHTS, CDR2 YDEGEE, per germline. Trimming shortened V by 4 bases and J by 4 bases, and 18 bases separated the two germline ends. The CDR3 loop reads CASSPPRGKGYNSPLHF. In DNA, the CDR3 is TGTGCCAGCAGCCCGCCGCGGGGGAAGGGGTATAATTCACCCCTCCACTTT.

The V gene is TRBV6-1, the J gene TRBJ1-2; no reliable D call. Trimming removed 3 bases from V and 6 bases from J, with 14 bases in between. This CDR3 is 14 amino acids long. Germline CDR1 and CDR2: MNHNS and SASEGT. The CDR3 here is CASSDSWGSDGYTF. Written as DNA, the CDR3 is TGTGCCAGCAGTGATAGTTGGGGATCGGATGGCTACACCTTC.